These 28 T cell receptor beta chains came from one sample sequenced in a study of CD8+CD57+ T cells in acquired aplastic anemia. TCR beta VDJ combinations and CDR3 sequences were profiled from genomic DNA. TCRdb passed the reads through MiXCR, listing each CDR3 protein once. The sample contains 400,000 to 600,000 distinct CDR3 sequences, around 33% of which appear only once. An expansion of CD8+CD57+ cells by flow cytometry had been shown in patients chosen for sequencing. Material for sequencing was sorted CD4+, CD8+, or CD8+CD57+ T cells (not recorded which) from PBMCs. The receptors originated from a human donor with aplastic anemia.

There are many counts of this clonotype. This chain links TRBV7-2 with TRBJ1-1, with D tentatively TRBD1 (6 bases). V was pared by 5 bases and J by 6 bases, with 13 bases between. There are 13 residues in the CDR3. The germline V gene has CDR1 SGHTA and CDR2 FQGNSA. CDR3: CASSSRTDSEAFF. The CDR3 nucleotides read TGTGCCAGCAGCAGTAGGACAGATTCTGAAGCTTTCTTT.

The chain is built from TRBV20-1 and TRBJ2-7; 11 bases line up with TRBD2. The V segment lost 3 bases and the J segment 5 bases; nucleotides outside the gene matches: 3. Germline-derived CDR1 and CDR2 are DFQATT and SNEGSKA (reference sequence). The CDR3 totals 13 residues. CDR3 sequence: CSASGLAGDEQYF. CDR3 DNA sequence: TGCAGTGCTAGCGGACTAGCGGGCGACGAGCAGTACTTC.

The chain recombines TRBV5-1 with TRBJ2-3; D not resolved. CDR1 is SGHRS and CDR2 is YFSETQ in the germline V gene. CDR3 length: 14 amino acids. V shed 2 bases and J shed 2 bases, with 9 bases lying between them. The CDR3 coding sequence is TGCGCCAGCAGCTTACAGAGTGTCACAGATACGCAGTATTTT. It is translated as CASSLQSVTDTQYF.

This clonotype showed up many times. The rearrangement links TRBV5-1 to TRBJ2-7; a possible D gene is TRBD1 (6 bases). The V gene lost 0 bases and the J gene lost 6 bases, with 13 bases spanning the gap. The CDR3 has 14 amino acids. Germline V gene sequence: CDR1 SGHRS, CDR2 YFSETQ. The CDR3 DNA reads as TGCGCCAGCAGCTTGGTAGTGGGGGCCCGCGAGCAGTACTTC. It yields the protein CASSLVVGAREQYF.

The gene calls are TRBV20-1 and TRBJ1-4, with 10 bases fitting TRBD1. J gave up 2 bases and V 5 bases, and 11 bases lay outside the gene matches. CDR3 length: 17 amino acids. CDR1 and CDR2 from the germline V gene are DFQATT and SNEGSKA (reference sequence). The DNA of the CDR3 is TGCAGTGCTCCGGGACAGGGGAATTTGTGGACTAATGAAAAACTGTTTTTT. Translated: CSAPGQGNLWTNEKLFF.

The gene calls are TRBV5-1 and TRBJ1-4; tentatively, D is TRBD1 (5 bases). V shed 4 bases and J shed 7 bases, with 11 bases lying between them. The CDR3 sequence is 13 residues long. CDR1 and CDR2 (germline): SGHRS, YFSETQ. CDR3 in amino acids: CASSTGRGEKLFF. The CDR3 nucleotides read TGCGCCAGCAGCACGGGTAGGGGTGAAAAACTGTTTTTT.

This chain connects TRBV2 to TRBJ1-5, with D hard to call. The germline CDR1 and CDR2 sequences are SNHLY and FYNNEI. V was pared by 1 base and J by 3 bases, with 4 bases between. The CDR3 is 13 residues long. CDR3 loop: CASSEGTNQPQHF. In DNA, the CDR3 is TGTGCCAGCAGTGAAGGGACCAATCAGCCCCAGCATTTT.

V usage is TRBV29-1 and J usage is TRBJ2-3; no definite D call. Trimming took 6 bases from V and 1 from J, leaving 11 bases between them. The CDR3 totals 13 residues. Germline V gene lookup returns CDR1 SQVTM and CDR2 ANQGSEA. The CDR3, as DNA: TGCAGCGTAGCCTTAGGCGGCACAGATACGCAGTATTTT. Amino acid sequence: CSVALGGTDTQYF.

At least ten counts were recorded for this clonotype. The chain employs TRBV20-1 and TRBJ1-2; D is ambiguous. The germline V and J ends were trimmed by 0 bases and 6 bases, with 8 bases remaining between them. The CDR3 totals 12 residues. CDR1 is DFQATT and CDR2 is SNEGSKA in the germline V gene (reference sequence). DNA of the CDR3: TGCAGTGCTAGAGAAGGGTTTAATGGCTACACCTTC. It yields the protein CSAREGFNGYTF.

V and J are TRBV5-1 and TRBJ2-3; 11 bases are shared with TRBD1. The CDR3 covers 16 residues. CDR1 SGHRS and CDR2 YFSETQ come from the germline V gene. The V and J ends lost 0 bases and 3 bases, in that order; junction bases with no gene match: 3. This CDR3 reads CASSLGGTGGTDTQYF. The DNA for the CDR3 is TGCGCCAGCAGCTTGGGAGGGACAGGGGGAACAGATACGCAGTATTTT.

Here the CDR3 reads CASAGGTANEKLFF. Written as DNA, the CDR3 is TGTGCCAGCGCAGGCGGGACAGCTAATGAAAAACTGTTTTTT. This chain uses TRBV18 with TRBJ1-4; TRBD1 agrees at 7 bases. There are 14 residues in the CDR3. Germline CDR1 reads KGHSH; CDR2 reads LQKENI. Losses at the gene ends were 8 bases for V and 3 bases for J; bases not matched to a gene: 6. The full variable domain, its missing parts supplied by reference TRBV18 and TRBJ1-4, is NAGVMQNPRHLVRRRGQEARLRCSPMKGHSHVYWYRQLPEEGLKFMVYLQKENIIDESGMPKERFSAEFPKEGPSILRIQQVVRGDSAAYFCASAGGTANEKLFFGSGTQLSVL.

The CDR3 here is CASSWGLGDGYTF. DNA of the CDR3: TGTGCCAGCAGCTGGGGACTTGGGGATGGCTACACCTTC. The rearrangement joins TRBV19 to TRBJ1-2; perhaps TRBD1 as D (5 bases). Germline values: CDR1 LNHDA, CDR2 SQIVND (reference sequence). The V and J ends lost 9 bases and 6 bases respectively, with 17 bases between them. The CDR3 loop spans 13 amino acids. Full variable domain (rest looked up from reference TRBV19 and TRBJ1-2): DGGITQSPKYLFRKEGQNVTLSCEQNLNHDAMYWYRQDPGQGLRLIYYSQIVNDFQKGDIAEGYSVSREKKESFPLTVTSAQKNPTAFYLCASSWGLGDGYTFGSGTRLTVV.

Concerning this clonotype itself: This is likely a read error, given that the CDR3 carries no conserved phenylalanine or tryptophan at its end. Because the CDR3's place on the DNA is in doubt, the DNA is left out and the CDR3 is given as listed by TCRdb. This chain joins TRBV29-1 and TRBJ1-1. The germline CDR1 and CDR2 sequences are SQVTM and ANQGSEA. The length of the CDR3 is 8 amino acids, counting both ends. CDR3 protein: CSVRHPIS.

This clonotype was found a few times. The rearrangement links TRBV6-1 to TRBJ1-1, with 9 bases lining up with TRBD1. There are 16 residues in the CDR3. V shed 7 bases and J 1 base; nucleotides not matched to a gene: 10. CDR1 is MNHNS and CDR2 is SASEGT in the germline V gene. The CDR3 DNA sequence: TGTGCCAGCAACTCGGACAGGGGCCGCCCGAACACTGAAGCTTTCTTT. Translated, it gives CASNSDRGRPNTEAFF.

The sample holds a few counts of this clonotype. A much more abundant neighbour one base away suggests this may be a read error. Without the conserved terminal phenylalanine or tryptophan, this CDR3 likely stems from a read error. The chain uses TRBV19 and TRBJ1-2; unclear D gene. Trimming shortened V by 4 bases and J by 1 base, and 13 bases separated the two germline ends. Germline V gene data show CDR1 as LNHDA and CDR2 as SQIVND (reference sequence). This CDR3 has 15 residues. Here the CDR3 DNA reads TGTGCCAGTAGTAGCAGCGCAGGAGGTAACTATGGCTACACCCTC. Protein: CASSSSAGGNYGYTL.

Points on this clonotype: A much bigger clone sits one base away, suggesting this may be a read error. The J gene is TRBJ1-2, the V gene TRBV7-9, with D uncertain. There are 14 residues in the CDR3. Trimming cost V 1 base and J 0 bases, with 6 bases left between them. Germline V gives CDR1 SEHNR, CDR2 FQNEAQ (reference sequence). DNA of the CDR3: TGTGCCAGCAGCTTAGACGGAGCTAACTATGGCTACACCTTC. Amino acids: CASSLDGANYGYTF.

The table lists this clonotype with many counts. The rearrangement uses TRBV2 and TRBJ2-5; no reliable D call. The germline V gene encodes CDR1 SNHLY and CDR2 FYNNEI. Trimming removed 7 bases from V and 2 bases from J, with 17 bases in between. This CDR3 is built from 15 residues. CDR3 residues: CASKRRPGTQETQYF. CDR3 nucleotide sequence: TGTGCCAGCAAACGACGACCCGGAACACAAGAGACCCAGTACTTC.

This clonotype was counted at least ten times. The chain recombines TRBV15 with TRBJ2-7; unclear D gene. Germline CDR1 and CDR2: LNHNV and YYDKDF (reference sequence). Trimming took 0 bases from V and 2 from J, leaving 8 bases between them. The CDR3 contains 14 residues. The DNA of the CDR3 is TGTGCCACCAGCAGAGAGGGTCTTACCTACGAGCAGTACTTC. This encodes CATSREGLTYEQYF.

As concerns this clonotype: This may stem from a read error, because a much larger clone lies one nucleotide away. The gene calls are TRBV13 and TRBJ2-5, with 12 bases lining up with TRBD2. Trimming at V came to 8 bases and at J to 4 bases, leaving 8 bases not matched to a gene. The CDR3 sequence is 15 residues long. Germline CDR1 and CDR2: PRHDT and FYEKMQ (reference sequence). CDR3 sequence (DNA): TGTGCCAGCCGGCTAGCGGGAGGGCCCCGAGAGACCCAGTACTTC. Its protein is CASRLAGGPRETQYF.

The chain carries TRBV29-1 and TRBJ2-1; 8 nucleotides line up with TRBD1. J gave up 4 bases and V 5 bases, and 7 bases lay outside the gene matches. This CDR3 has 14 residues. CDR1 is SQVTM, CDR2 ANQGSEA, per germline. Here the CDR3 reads CSVSDRGFYNEQFF. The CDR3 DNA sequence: TGCAGCGTTTCTGACAGGGGATTTTACAATGAGCAGTTCTTC.

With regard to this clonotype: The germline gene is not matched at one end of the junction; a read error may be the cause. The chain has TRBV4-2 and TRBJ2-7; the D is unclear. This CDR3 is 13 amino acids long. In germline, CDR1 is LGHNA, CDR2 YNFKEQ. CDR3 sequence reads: CASRQVMGFEQYF. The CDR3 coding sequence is TGTGCCAGCAGGCAAGTCATGGGGTTTGAGCAGTACTTC.

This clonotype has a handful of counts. CDR3 in amino acids: CAWSVRRNTEAFF. Written as DNA, the CDR3 is TGTGCCTGGAGTGTTCGGAGGAACACTGAAGCTTTCTTT. V gene TRBV19 combines with J gene TRBJ1-1; D remains unclear. This CDR3 is built from 13 residues. Trimming shortened V by 11 bases and J by 1 base, and 14 bases separated the two germline ends. CDR1 and CDR2 from the germline V gene are LNHDA and SQIVND (reference sequence).

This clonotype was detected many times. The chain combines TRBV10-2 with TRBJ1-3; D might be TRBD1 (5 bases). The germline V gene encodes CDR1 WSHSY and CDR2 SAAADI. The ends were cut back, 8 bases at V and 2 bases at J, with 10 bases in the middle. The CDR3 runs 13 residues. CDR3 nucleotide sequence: TGCGCCAGCGAGCCCAGGGCTGGAAACACCATATATTTT. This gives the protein CASEPRAGNTIYF.

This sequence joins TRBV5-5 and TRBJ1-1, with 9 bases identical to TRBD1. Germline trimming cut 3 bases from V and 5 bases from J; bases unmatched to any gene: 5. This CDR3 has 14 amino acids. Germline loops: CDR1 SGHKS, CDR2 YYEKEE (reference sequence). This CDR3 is CASSWTGEGTEAFF. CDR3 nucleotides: TGTGCCAGCAGCTGGACAGGGGAAGGAACTGAAGCTTTCTTT. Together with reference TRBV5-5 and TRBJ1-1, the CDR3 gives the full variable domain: DAGVTQSPTHLIKTRGQQVTLRCSPISGHKSVSWYQQVLGQGPQFIFQYYEKEERGRGNFPDRFSARQFPNYSSELNVNALLLGDSALYLCASSWTGEGTEAFFGQGTRLTVV.

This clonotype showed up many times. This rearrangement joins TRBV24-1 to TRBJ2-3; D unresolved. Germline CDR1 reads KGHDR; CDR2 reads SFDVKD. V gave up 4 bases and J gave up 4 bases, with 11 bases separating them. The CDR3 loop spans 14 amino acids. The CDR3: CATSDSSGPDTQYF. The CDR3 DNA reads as TGTGCCACCAGTGACTCGTCGGGCCCAGATACGCAGTATTTT.

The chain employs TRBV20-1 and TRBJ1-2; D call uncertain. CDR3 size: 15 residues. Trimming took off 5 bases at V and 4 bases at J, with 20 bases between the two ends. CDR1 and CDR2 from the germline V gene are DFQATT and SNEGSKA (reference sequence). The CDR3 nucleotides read TGCAGTGCTCCCGACACTAGCGGGAGCAGCTATGGCTACACCTTC. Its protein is CSAPDTSGSSYGYTF.

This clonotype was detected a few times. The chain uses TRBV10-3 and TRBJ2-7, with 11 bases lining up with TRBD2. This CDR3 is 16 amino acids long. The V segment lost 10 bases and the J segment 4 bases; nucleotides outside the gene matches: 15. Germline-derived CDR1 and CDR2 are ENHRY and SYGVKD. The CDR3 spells CATKWLAGGVLYEQYF. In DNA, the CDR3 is TGTGCCACCAAGTGGCTAGCGGGAGGTGTTCTTTACGAGCAGTACTTC.

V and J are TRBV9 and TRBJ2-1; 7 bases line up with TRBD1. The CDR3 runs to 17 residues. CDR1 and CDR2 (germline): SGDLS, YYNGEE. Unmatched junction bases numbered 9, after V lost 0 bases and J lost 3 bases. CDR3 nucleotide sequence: TGTGCCAGCAGCGTAGTAGGTGGGGGACAGATCTACAATGAGCAGTTCTTC. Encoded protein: CASSVVGGGQIYNEQFF.